These 18 T cell receptor beta chains came from one sample sequenced in a study of CD8+ T cells in alopecia areata. Extracted RNA was reverse transcribed, and the resulting cDNA served as sequencing template. Generated by immunoSEQ multiplex PCR, the TCRdb table keeps only in-frame clones and is missing some. The sample lists 130,000 to 150,000 clones, roughly half seen once, with around 1% in the top ten. Specimen: CD4+ T cells sorted from blood, collected at week 0. All receptors derive from a human donor with alopecia areata.

The sample holds a few counts of this clone. CDR3 sequence (DNA): TGCAGCGTTGATGGTCCAGGGATCGATACGCAGTATTTT. Translated, it gives CSVDGPGIDTQYF. The chain recombines TRBV29-1 with TRBJ2-3; maybe TRBD1 (5 bases). The CDR3 length is 13 residues. Trimming took 3 bases from V and 6 from J, leaving 13 bases between them. The germline V gene encodes CDR1 SQVTM and CDR2 ANQGSEA.

The V and J genes are TRBV7-2 and TRBJ2-5; the D is unclear. Trimming cost V 5 bases and J 5 bases, with 12 bases left between them. The V gene's germline CDR1 is SGHTA and CDR2 FQGNSA. This CDR3 has 13 residues. CDR3 protein: CASSRDRWETQYF. In DNA, the CDR3 is TGTGCCAGCAGCCGAGATAGGTGGGAGACCCAGTACTTC.

V usage is TRBV27 and J usage is TRBJ1-2; the D gene is possibly TRBD1 (5 bases). The CDR3 is 13 residues long. Trimming stripped 5 bases from V and 6 bases from J, with 13 bases between. From germline, CDR1 is MNHEY and CDR2 SMNVEV (reference sequence). In nucleotides, the CDR3 is TGTGCCAGCAGTCGAGGGGATTATCATGGCTACACCTTC. Encoded protein: CASSRGDYHGYTF.

The J gene is TRBJ2-7, the V gene TRBV27, with 10 bases fitting TRBD1. V lost 4 bases and J lost 5; bases outside the gene matches: 8. The CDR3 covers 15 residues. The germline gives CDR1 MNHEY, CDR2 SMNVEV (reference sequence). CDR3 DNA sequence: TGTGCCAGCAGTTGGGGACAGGGGCGCGCTAACGAGCAGTACTTC. It codes for CASSWGQGRANEQYF.

V and J are TRBV7-3 and TRBJ2-1; 10 bases fit TRBD2. This CDR3 comprises 16 residues. V shed 6 bases and J 9 bases; nucleotides not matched to a gene: 14. Per germline, CDR1 SGHTA and CDR2 FQGTGA. CDR3 residues: CASSLTPSGSGGEQFF. As DNA, the CDR3 is TGTGCCAGCAGTCTCACCCCTAGCGGGAGTGGGGGTGAGCAGTTCTTC.

The chain joins TRBV6-1 to TRBJ1-4; D perhaps matches TRBD1 (5 bases). Deletions cut 5 bases from V and 5 bases from J, with 9 bases between. The CDR3 contains 13 residues. Per germline, CDR1 MNHNS and CDR2 SASEGT. The CDR3 reads CASSRGFNEKLFF. As DNA, the CDR3 is TGTGCCAGCAGTCGGGGCTTCAATGAAAAACTGTTTTTT.

This clone was picked up a small number of times. The V and J genes are TRBV28 and TRBJ2-7; TRBD1 might be the D (6 bases). This CDR3 comprises 15 residues. V lost 1 base to trimming and J lost 12 bases, with 22 bases between them. Germline V CDR1 and CDR2: MDHEN, SYDVKM. The CDR3 protein is CASSLFAAGDLRPYF. CDR3 sequence (DNA): TGTGCCAGCAGTTTATTCGCGGCAGGGGATCTACGACCGTACTTC.

This clone was found a few times. This chain uses TRBV28 with TRBJ2-5; 9 bases agree with TRBD1. V trimming: 6 bases; J trimming: 5 bases; junction bases outside the gene matches: 7. The length of the CDR3 is 14 residues. In germline, CDR1 is MDHEN, CDR2 SYDVKM. CDR3 bases: TGTGCCAGCAGCCCAACCGGGACAGGGGAGACCCAGTACTTC. Protein product: CASSPTGTGETQYF. Variable domain in full (rest from reference TRBV28 and TRBJ2-5): DVKVTQSSRYLVKRTGEKVFLECVQDMDHENMFWYRQDPGLGLRLIYFSYDVKMKEKGDIPEGYSVSREKKERFSLILESASTNQTSMYLCASSPTGTGETQYFGPGTRLLVL.

The rearrangement uses TRBV30 and TRBJ1-2, with unresolved D. This CDR3 comprises 12 residues. The germline CDR1 and CDR2 sequences are GTSNPN and SVGIG (reference sequence). With 0 bases removed from V and 8 bases from J, the gap between germline ends came to 10 bases. The CDR3 coding sequence is TGTGCCTGGAGTGTACGGACCACGGGCTACACCTTC. Its protein is CAWSVRTTGYTF.

The chain employs TRBV7-6 and TRBJ2-5; D gene ambiguous. Between the trimmed V and J ends, which lost 4 bases and 5 bases, there was a span of 5 bases. Germline V gives CDR1 SGHVS, CDR2 FNYEAQ. The CDR3 runs to 11 residues. The CDR3 sequence is CASSSRETQYF. Here the CDR3 DNA reads TGTGCCAGCAGCTCTCGCGAGACCCAGTACTTC.

The chain's CDR3 is CASSQVSRNEQFF. DNA of the CDR3: TGCGCCAGCAGCCAAGTTTCTCGGAATGAGCAGTTCTTC. The chain links TRBV4-1 to TRBJ2-1; D not resolved. CDR1 and CDR2 (germline): MGHRA, YSYEKL. Trimming took off 1 base at V and 7 bases at J, with 8 bases between the two ends. The CDR3 spans 13 residues.

The rearrangement joins TRBV5-6 to TRBJ1-2; D gene uncertain. The CDR3 covers 16 residues. V was pared by 2 bases and J by 1 base, with 15 bases between. CDR1 is SGHDT and CDR2 is YYEEEE in the germline V gene. As DNA, the CDR3 is TGTGCCAGCAGCTTTTCAAGTGCAGTACTTAACTATGGCTACACCTTC. Its translation is CASSFSSAVLNYGYTF.

This clone was seen only a few times. The J gene is TRBJ1-3, the V gene TRBV30; D is undetermined. The germline gives CDR1 GTSNPN, CDR2 SVGIG (reference sequence). V lost 1 base and J lost 2, with 3 bases in between. The CDR3 has 12 amino acids. CDR3 amino acids: CAWSGPGNTIYF. The CDR3 DNA sequence: TGTGCCTGGAGTGGGCCTGGAAACACCATATATTTT.

This clone was recorded once. J is TRBJ1-1 and V is TRBV18, with D perhaps TRBD1 (5 bases). CDR3 length equals 16 residues. Trimming shortened V by 2 bases and J by 1 base, and 14 bases separated the two germline ends. Germline CDR1 reads KGHSH; CDR2 reads LQKENI. The CDR3 protein is CASSPYQGSGNTEAFF. The CDR3 DNA is TGTGCCAGCTCACCATACCAGGGATCGGGGAACACTGAAGCTTTCTTT.

Notes on this clone: Other nucleotide sequences from this sample produce the same CDR3. The gene calls are TRBV7-9 and TRBJ1-1, with TRBD1 matching over 8 bases. Per germline, CDR1 SEHNR and CDR2 FQNEAQ (reference sequence). V lost 5 bases to trimming and J lost 4 bases; unmatched junction nucleotides: 3. CDR3 size: 13 residues. CDR3 nucleotides: TGTGCCAGCAGCCGAACAGGGGGCACTGAAGCTTTCTTT. It yields the protein CASSRTGGTEAFF.

This chain links TRBV6-6 with TRBJ2-7; possible D gene TRBD1, 5 bases. The CDR3 contains 13 residues. From germline, CDR1 is MNHNY and CDR2 SVGAGI (reference sequence). V was pared by 4 bases and J by 6 bases, with 13 bases between. The CDR3 reads CASSSLPGLEQYF. The CDR3 coding sequence is TGTGCCAGCAGTTCCCTTCCAGGGCTCGAGCAGTACTTC.

This clone was found a few times. The rearrangement joins TRBV30 to TRBJ1-5, with 7 bases that match TRBD1. The junction had 7 bases not matched to a gene; V was cut back by 5 bases and J by 3 bases. Germline V gene sequence: CDR1 GTSNPN, CDR2 SVGIG (reference sequence). The CDR3 runs 14 residues. The DNA for the CDR3 is TGTGCCTGGGATGACAGGGCGCTCAATCAGCCCCAGCATTTT. This encodes CAWDDRALNQPQHF. Supplemented by reference TRBV30 and TRBJ1-5, the full variable domain reads SQTIHQWPATLVQPVGSPLSLECTVEGTSNPNLYWYRQAAGRGLQLLFYSVGIGQISSEVPQNLSASRPQDRQFILSSKKLLLSDSGFYLCAWDDRALNQPQHFGDGTRLSIL.

The chain recombines TRBV4-2 with TRBJ2-6, with a possible D match to TRBD2 (5 bases). The CDR3 spans 18 residues. Trimming took off 1 base at V and 1 base at J, with 14 bases between the two ends. Germline V lookup: CDR1 LGHNA, CDR2 YNFKEQ. The CDR3 DNA is TGTGCCAGCAGCCAAGTAGTAGGCCGGACTTCTGGGGCCAACGTCCTGACTTTC. Translating gives CASSQVVGRTSGANVLTF.